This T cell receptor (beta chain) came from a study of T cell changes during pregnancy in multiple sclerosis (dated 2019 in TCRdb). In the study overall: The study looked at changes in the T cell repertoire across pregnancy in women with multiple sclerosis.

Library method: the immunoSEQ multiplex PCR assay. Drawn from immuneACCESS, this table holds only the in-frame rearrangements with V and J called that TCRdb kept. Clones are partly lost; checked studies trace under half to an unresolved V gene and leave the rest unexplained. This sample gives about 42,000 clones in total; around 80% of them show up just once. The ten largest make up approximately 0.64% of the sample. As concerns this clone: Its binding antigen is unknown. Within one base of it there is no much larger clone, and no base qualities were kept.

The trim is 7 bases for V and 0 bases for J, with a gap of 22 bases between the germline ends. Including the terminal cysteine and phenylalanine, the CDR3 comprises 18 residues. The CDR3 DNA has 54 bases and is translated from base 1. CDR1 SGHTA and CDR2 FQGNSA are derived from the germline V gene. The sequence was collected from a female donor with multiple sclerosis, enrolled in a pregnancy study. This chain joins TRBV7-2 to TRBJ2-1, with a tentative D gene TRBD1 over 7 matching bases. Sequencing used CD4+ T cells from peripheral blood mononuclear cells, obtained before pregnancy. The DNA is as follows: TGTGCCAGCACTCTAGGGGGCGGCGGGGCGAGCTCCTACAATGAGCAGTTCTTC. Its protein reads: CASTLGGGGASSYNEQFF.